The T cell receptor (beta chain) described here comes from a study of shared clonotypes between healthy human individuals. Overall study results and limits: Lower generation probabilities were found for non-shared clonotypes than for those shared by all four donors. Sharing across four donors was highest in naive CD4 (approximately 5%) and lowest in memory CD8 (approximately 0.4%).

The CDR3 totals 14 residues. V lost 3 bases and J lost 3, with 11 bases in between. Germline CDR1 is SGDLS and CDR2 is YYNGEE. CD8 memory merged CD45RO+ with CCR7-negative CD45RA+ TemRA cells. An even split of each subset's genomic DNA across several immunoSEQ plates was performed. Profiling relied on immunoSEQ multiplex PCR, and the TCRdb table lists in-frame clones only, not all of them. The data hold roughly 700,000 clones, with 90% observed a single time. Remarks on this clone: The antigen remains unidentified.

Material for sequencing was memory CD8+ T cells from PBMCs. Subset described: CD45RO+ cells pooled with CCR7-negative TemRA cells. V gene TRBV9 combines with J gene TRBJ2-3; D not resolved. This sequence originates from a young man in good health. Some clones in this sample may be carry-over from other donors' samples. Here the CDR3 DNA reads TGTGCCAGCAGCGACTGGCCCCTTACAGATACGCAGTATTTT. Translated: CASSDWPLTDTQYF.